These T cell receptor beta chains were read from a single sample in a study of blood T cell repertoires in COVID-19. Clones were read by immunoSEQ multiplex PCR, and TCRdb kept only the in-frame ones, dropping some. Of some 360,000 clones in the sample, around nine tenths were seen once. The sequencing sample was made of PBMCs or T cells enriched from blood (not recorded which). The receptor source for this set is a woman aged 25 to 45 who had been exposed to COVID-19. The CDR3 runs from the conserved cysteine through the conserved F or W. D genes are given only for firm matches. The size field is filled for only some rows; it gives once, few, many or a size class.

D gene,V gene,CDR3 length,J gene,clone size,CDR3 DNA,CDR3 protein
.,TRBV5-4,15,TRBJ2-7,.,TGTGCCAGCAGCTTGGAGGGCAGGGACTCCTACGAGCAGTACTTC,CASSLEGRDSYEQYF
TRBD1,TRBV28,14,TRBJ1-1,.,TGTGCCAGCAGTAACAGGGGGCTCAACACTGAAGCTTTCTTT,CASSNRGLNTEAFF
.,TRBV28,11,TRBJ2-3,.,TGTGCCAGCACGTTCACAGATACGCAGTATTTT,CASTFTDTQYF
TRBD2,TRBV7-9,16,TRBJ2-5,.,TGTGCCAGCAGCTTGACAGCGGGACTAGCGGAAGAGACCCAGTACTTC,CASSLTAGLAEETQYF
.,TRBV2,13,TRBJ2-1,.,TGTGCCAGCAGTGATTCCTGGCACAATGAGCAGTTCTTC,CASSDSWHNEQFF
TRBD2,TRBV10-2,15,TRBJ2-7,once,TGCGCCAGCGGAAATCTAGCGGGACTCTCCTACGAGCAGTACTTC,CASGNLAGLSYEQYF
.,TRBV27,15,TRBJ1-6,many,TGTGCCAGCAGTCTACAGACAGGCTTTAATTCACCCCTCCACTTT,CASSLQTGFNSPLHF
TRBD2,TRBV28,16,TRBJ2-7,.,TGTGCCAGCAGTTCGAGAGGACTAGCGCTCAGAGGGGAGCAGTACTTC,CASSSRGLALRGEQYF
TRBD1,TRBV18,16,TRBJ2-2,.,TGTGCCAGCTCATCGACAGGGAAGGAGAACACCGGGGAGCTGTTTTTT,CASSSTGKENTGELFF
.,TRBV6-5,13,TRBJ1-2,.,TGTGCCAGCAGTCAGGGGTTCGGCTATGGCTACACCTTC,CASSQGFGYGYTF